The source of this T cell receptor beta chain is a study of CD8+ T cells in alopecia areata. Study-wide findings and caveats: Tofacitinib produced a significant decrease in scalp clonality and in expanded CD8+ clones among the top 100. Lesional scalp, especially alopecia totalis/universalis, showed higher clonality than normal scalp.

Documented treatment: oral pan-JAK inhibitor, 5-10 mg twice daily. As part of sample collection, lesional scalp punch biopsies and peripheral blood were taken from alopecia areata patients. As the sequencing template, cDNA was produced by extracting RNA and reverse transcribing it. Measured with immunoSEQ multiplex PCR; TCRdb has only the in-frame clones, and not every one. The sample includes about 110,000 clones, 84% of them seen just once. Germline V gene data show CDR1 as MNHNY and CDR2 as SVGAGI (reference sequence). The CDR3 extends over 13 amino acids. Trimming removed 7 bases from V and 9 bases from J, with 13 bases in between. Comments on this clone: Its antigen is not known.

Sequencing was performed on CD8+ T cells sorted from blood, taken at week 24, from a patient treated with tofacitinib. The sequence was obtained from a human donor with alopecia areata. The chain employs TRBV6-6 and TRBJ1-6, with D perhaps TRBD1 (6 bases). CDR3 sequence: CASTQGVGSPLHF. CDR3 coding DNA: TGTGCCAGCACACAGGGAGTAGGTTCACCCCTCCACTTT.